Below, 24 T cell receptor beta chains from the same sample are listed, as sequenced in a study of blood T cell repertoires in COVID-19. Sequenced by immunoSEQ multiplex PCR; TCRdb stores in-frame clones only, minus some. Of 100,000 to 150,000 clones in the sample, 85% were seen once. Sequencing used peripheral blood. The receptors here all came from a man older than 75 with active or convalescent COVID-19.

This chain links TRBV5-6 with TRBJ2-3; maybe TRBD2 (5 bases). The CDR3 extends over 14 amino acids. Germline assignment: CDR1 SGHDT and CDR2 YYEEEE. The V and J ends lost 6 bases and 2 bases respectively, with 13 bases between them. The CDR3 DNA follows: TGTGCCAGCACATCTAGCCTAATCACAGATACGCAGTATTTT. Its translation is CASTSSLITDTQYF. The full variable domain, completed using reference TRBV5-6 and TRBJ2-3, is DAGVTQSPTHLIKTRGQQVTLRCSPKSGHDTVSWYQQALGQGPQFIFQYYEEEERQRGNFPDRFSGHQFPNYSSELNVNALLLGDSALYLCASTSSLITDTQYFGPGTRLTVL.

The V and J genes are TRBV7-8 and TRBJ1-6; 9 bases align to TRBD1. Germline CDR1 is SGHVS and CDR2 is FQNEAQ. This CDR3 has 15 residues. The trim removed 6 bases at V and 7 bases at J, leaving 7 bases unmatched. The CDR3 sequence is CASSSDRGVNSPLHF. The CDR3 DNA is TGTGCCAGCAGTTCGGACAGGGGAGTGAATTCACCCCTCCACTTT.

The V gene is TRBV5-1, the J gene TRBJ2-3, with 9 positions matching TRBD1. With V trimmed by 6 bases and J by 3 bases, 5 bases remained unmatched. Germline-derived CDR1 and CDR2 are SGHRS and YFSETQ. The length of the CDR3 is 14 residues. CDR3 amino acids: CASNPGQGTDTQYF. Here the CDR3 DNA reads TGCGCCAGCAACCCGGGACAGGGAACAGATACGCAGTATTTT.

The chain employs TRBV29-1 and TRBJ2-7; D remains unclear. The CDR3 extends over 14 amino acids. Germline CDR1 and CDR2: SQVTM and ANQGSEA. V was cut by 0 bases and J by 0 bases, with 9 bases left in between. CDR3 DNA sequence: TGCAGCGTTGAAGACAGGTTCGGCTCCTACGAGCAGTACTTC. Protein: CSVEDRFGSYEQYF.

This sequence joins TRBV21-1 and TRBJ2-1; the D call TRBD1 from the table was never checked on the DNA. TRBV21-1 is reported as a pseudogene. There are 15 residues in the CDR3. The DNA of the CDR3 is TGTGCCAGCAGCAAACGTACACCCTCCTACAATGAGCAGTTCTTC. It translates to CASSKRTPSYNEQFF.

The chain links TRBV27 to TRBJ2-7; 9 bases line up with TRBD2. Germline-derived CDR1 and CDR2 are MNHEY and SMNVEV (reference sequence). The V gene end was trimmed by 8 bases and the J gene end by 2 bases; junction bases not matched to a gene: 10. The CDR3 is 15 residues long. The CDR3: CASGPGLAKPYEQYF. Here the CDR3 DNA reads TGTGCCAGCGGGCCGGGACTAGCCAAACCCTACGAGCAGTACTTC.

This clone was seen only a few times. The chain has TRBV21-1 and TRBJ2-7; the table's TRBD2 call for D was not verified on the DNA. TRBV21-1 represents a pseudogene. The CDR3 runs to 14 residues. CDR3 protein: CASSRLVKTYEQYF. CDR3 coding DNA: TGTGCCAGCAGCAGACTAGTTAAAACCTACGAGCAGTACTTC.

The chain recombines TRBV5-1 with TRBJ2-7, with 15 bases lining up with TRBD2. Germline V gene lookup returns CDR1 SGHRS and CDR2 YFSETQ. The CDR3 totals 16 residues. The V gene end was trimmed by 3 bases and the J gene end by 2 bases; junction bases not matched to a gene: 3. This CDR3 reads CASSSWTSGGAYEQYF. Here the CDR3 DNA reads TGCGCCAGCAGCTCTTGGACTAGCGGGGGGGCCTACGAGCAGTACTTC. The complete variable domain, with remaining parts taken from reference TRBV5-1 and TRBJ2-7, reads KAGVTQTPRYLIKTRGQQVTLSCSPISGHRSVSWYQQTPGQGLQFLFEYFSETQRNKGNFPGRFSGRQFSNSRSEMNVSTLELGDSALYLCASSSWTSGGAYEQYFGPGTRLTVT.

The chain links TRBV18 to TRBJ1-1; the D gene is possibly TRBD1 (5 bases). Germline CDR1 KGHSH, CDR2 LQKENI. Trimming took off 1 base at V and 0 bases at J, with 6 bases between the two ends. The CDR3 consists of 14 residues. The CDR3 coding sequence is TGTGCCAGCTCACCACAGGGGATGAACACTGAAGCTTTCTTT. Amino acid sequence: CASSPQGMNTEAFF. Filled out from reference TRBV18 and TRBJ1-1, the complete variable domain reads NAGVMQNPRHLVRRRGQEARLRCSPMKGHSHVYWYRQLPEEGLKFMVYLQKENIIDESGMPKERFSAEFPKEGPSILRIQQVVRGDSAAYFCASSPQGMNTEAFFGQGTRLTVV.

The chain couples TRBV6-2 or TRBV6-3 to TRBJ2-3; weak D call: TRBD2 (6 bases). This CDR3 has 16 amino acids. CDR1 MNHEY and CDR2 SVGEGT come from the germline V gene. V lost 2 bases and J 0 bases, leaving 12 bases between the germline ends. The CDR3 spells CASSYGGATSTDTQYF. The CDR3 DNA sequence: TGTGCCAGCAGTTACGGAGGGGCAACTAGCACAGATACGCAGTATTTT.

This chain links TRBV6-2 or TRBV6-3 with TRBJ2-2; 9 nucleotides match TRBD1. Germline CDR1 is MNHEY and CDR2 is SVGEGT. The CDR3 covers 17 residues. Losses at the gene ends were 0 bases for V and 1 base for J; bases not matched to a gene: 3. CDR3 region: CASSYSPGQGNTGELFF. In DNA form, the CDR3 reads TGTGCCAGCAGTTACTCCCCGGGACAGGGGAACACCGGGGAGCTGTTTTTT.

The chain couples TRBV15 to TRBJ2-5; possibly TRBD1 for D (6 bases). This CDR3 is built from 14 residues. The germline V gene has CDR1 LNHNV and CDR2 YYDKDF (reference sequence). Trimming shortened V by 4 bases and J by 3 bases, and 12 bases separated the two germline ends. This CDR3 is CATSKRRQEETQYF. The CDR3 DNA is TGTGCCACCAGCAAACGAAGACAGGAAGAGACCCAGTACTTC.

The chain combines TRBV6-5 with TRBJ1-1; D possibly corresponds to TRBD1 (6 bases). The germline V gene encodes CDR1 MNHEY and CDR2 SVGAGI. V lost 6 bases and J lost 1, with 9 bases in between. CDR3 length: 13 amino acids. In DNA, the CDR3 is TGTGCCAGCAGGCCGACAGGGAACACTGAAGCTTTCTTT. It yields the protein CASRPTGNTEAFF.

This clone was seen more than once but under ten times. The chain couples TRBV9 to TRBJ1-6; 9 nucleotides line up with TRBD1. Germline V gene sequence: CDR1 SGDLS, CDR2 YYNGEE. This CDR3 region has 16 residues. V was clipped by 4 bases and J by 11 bases; unmatched bases: 13. CDR3: CASSPTLGTGTTPLHF. In nucleotides, the CDR3 is TGTGCCAGCAGCCCGACGCTAGGGACAGGGACTACACCCCTCCACTTT.

The V and J genes are TRBV12-5 and TRBJ1-1; D remains ambiguous. The CDR3 is made up of 16 amino acids. The germline V gene has CDR1 LGHNT and CDR2 FRNRAP. Trimming stripped 1 base from V and 3 bases from J, with 15 bases between. The CDR3 DNA sequence: TGTGCTAGTGGTTTGGCCCAAGGAGCCCGGGACACTGAAGCTTTCTTT. This codes for CASGLAQGARDTEAFF. Combining the CDR3 with reference TRBV12-5 and TRBJ1-1 gives the whole variable domain DARVTQTPRHKVTEMGQEVTMRCQPILGHNTVFWYRQTMMQGLELLAYFRNRAPLDDSGMPKDRFSAEMPDATLATLKIQPSEPRDSAVYFCASGLAQGARDTEAFFGQGTRLTVV.

The chain employs TRBV30 and TRBJ2-1, with TRBD1 matching 7 bases. This CDR3 has 14 residues. CDR1 is GTSNPN and CDR2 is SVGIG in the germline V gene (reference sequence). J lost 1 base, V lost 7 bases, and 7 bases had no gene match. The CDR3 protein is CALSQGVSYNEQFF. CDR3 in DNA: TGTGCCTTGTCCCAGGGGGTTTCCTACAATGAGCAGTTCTTC.

The chain carries TRBV7-2 and TRBJ2-1; TRBD2 matches 9 bases. The CDR3 contains 14 residues. Germline V CDR1 and CDR2: SGHTA, FQGNSA. Unmatched junction bases numbered 0, after V lost 1 base and J lost 5 bases. CDR3 DNA sequence: TGTGCCAGCAGCTTAGTAGCGGGGGACAATGAGCAGTTCTTC. It specifies CASSLVAGDNEQFF.

The CDR3 region has the DNA TGTGCCAGCAGCGTTTGGACAGAGATGAACACTGAAGCTTTCTTT. Translating gives CASSVWTEMNTEAFF. V usage is TRBV9 and J usage is TRBJ1-1; possibly TRBD1 for D (6 bases). V lost 2 bases, J lost 0 bases, and 11 bases lay in between. The germline V gene encodes CDR1 SGDLS and CDR2 YYNGEE. This CDR3 is built from 15 residues. Combining the CDR3 with reference TRBV9 and TRBJ1-1 gives the whole variable domain DSGVTQTPKHLITATGQRVTLRCSPRSGDLSVYWYQQSLDQGLQFLIQYYNGEERAKGNILERFSAQQFPDLHSELNLSSLELGDSALYFCASSVWTEMNTEAFFGQGTRLTVV.

V is TRBV6-5 and J is TRBJ1-5; tentatively, D is TRBD1 (5 bases). The CDR3 spans 14 residues. Deletions cut 2 bases from V and 7 bases from J, with 12 bases between. Germline V CDR1 and CDR2: MNHEY, SVGAGI. The CDR3 loop is CASSYAGRGQPQHF. CDR3 coding DNA: TGTGCCAGCAGTTACGCGGGGCGAGGCCAGCCCCAGCATTTT.

The chain couples TRBV9 to TRBJ1-5; a possible D gene is TRBD1 (6 bases). From germline, CDR1 is SGDLS and CDR2 YYNGEE. This CDR3 has 15 amino acids. Trimming took 4 bases from V and 3 from J, leaving 14 bases between them. The CDR3 is CASSPRQELNQPQHF. As DNA, the CDR3 is TGTGCCAGCAGCCCCAGACAGGAACTCAATCAGCCCCAGCATTTT.

This chain uses TRBV29-1 with TRBJ2-5, with D perhaps matching TRBD2 (6 bases). The germline V gene has CDR1 SQVTM and CDR2 ANQGSEA. Trimming pared 3 bases from V and 1 base from J, leaving 9 bases between. This CDR3 region has 13 residues. The CDR3 region is CSVDRGGQETQYF. The CDR3 DNA follows: TGCAGCGTTGATAGGGGAGGCCAAGAGACCCAGTACTTC.

This clone has only one observation. The V and J genes are TRBV11-2 and TRBJ1-6, with unresolved D. This CDR3 has 13 amino acids. Germline V lookup: CDR1 SGHAT, CDR2 FQNNGV. The V end was cut by 5 bases, the J end by 9 bases, with 11 bases between. The CDR3 coding sequence is TGTGCCAGCAGCAAGGGAGTTGGTTCACCCCTCCACTTT. Translated, it gives CASSKGVGSPLHF.

The chain has TRBV11-1 and TRBJ2-1, with TRBD2 matching over 8 bases. Trimming cost V 2 bases and J 4 bases; bases outside gene matches: 4. The germline gives CDR1 SGHAT, CDR2 FQDESV (reference sequence). This CDR3 is 15 amino acids long. CDR3 bases: TGTGCCAGCAGCTTAAAACTAGCGGAGTACAATGAGCAGTTCTTC. Encoded protein: CASSLKLAEYNEQFF.

This clone was recorded a few times. The rearrangement uses TRBV4-2 and TRBJ2-6, with a possible D match to TRBD2 (6 bases). Trimming removed 1 base from V and 2 bases from J, with 12 bases in between. Germline V gene lookup returns CDR1 LGHNA and CDR2 YNFKEQ. CDR3 size: 17 residues. CDR3: CASSQAAREAGANVLTF. The CDR3 nucleotides read TGTGCCAGCAGCCAAGCGGCCAGGGAGGCTGGGGCCAACGTCCTGACTTTC.